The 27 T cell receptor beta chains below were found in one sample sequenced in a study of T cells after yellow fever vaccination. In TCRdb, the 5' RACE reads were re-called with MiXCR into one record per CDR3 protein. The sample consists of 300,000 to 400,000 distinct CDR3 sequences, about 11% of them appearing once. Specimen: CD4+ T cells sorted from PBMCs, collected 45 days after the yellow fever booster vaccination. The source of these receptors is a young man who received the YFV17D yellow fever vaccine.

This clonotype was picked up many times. This chain's CDR3 is CASSLVWDSYEQYF. CDR3 nucleotides: TGCGCCAGCAGCTTGGTCTGGGACTCCTACGAGCAGTACTTC. This chain links TRBV5-1 with TRBJ2-7; D is unclear. The germline gives CDR1 SGHRS, CDR2 YFSETQ. Trimming took off 0 bases at V and 0 bases at J, with 7 bases between the two ends. The CDR3 length is 14 residues.

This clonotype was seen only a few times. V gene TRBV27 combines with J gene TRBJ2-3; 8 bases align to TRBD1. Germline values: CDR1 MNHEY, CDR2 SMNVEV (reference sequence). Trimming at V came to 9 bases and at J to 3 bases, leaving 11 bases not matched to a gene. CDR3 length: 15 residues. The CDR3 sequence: CASRTGKVLTDTQYF. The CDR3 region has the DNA TGTGCCAGTAGGACAGGGAAGGTGTTAACAGATACGCAGTATTTT.

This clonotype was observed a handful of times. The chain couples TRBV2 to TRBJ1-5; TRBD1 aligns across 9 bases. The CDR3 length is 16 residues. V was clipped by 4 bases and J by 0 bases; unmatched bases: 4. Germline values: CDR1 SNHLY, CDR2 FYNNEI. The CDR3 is CASSGTGVSSNQPQHF. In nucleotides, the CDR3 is TGTGCCAGCAGTGGGACAGGGGTTAGTAGCAATCAGCCCCAGCATTTT.

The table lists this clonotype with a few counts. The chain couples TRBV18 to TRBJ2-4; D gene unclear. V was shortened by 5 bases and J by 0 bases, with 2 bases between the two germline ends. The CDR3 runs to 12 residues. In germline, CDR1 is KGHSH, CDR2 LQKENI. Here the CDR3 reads CASSVAKNIQYF. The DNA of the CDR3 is TGTGCCAGCTCAGTAGCCAAAAACATTCAGTACTTC.

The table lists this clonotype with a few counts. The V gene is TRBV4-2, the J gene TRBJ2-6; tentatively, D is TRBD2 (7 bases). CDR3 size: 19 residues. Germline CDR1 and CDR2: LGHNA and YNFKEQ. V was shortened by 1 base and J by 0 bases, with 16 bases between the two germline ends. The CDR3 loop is CASSQVGGPKSSGANVLTF. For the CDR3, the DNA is TGTGCCAGCAGCCAAGTGGGGGGGCCAAAGAGCTCTGGGGCCAACGTCCTGACTTTC.

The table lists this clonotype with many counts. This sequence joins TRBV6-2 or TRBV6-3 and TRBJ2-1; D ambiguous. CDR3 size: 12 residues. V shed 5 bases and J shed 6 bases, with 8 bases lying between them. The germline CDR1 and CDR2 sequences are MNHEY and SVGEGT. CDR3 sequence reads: CASSALGNEQFF. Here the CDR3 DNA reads TGTGCCAGCAGTGCCCTGGGCAATGAGCAGTTCTTC.

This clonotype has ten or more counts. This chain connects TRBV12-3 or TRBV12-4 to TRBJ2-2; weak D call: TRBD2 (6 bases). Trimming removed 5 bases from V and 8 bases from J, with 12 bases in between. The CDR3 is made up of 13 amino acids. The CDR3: CASSPLGGGELFF. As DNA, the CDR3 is TGTGCCAGCAGTCCATTGGGGGGTGGGGAGCTGTTTTTT.

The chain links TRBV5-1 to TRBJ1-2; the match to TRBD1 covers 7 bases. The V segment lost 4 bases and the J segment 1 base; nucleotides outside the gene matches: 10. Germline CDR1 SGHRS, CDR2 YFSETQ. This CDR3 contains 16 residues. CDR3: CASSPEQGRGNYGYTF. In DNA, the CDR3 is TGCGCCAGCAGCCCGGAACAGGGGAGGGGTAACTATGGCTACACCTTC. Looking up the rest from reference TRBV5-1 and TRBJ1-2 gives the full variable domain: KAGVTQTPRYLIKTRGQQVTLSCSPISGHRSVSWYQQTPGQGLQFLFEYFSETQRNKGNFPGRFSGRQFSNSRSEMNVSTLELGDSALYLCASSPEQGRGNYGYTFGSGTRLTVV.

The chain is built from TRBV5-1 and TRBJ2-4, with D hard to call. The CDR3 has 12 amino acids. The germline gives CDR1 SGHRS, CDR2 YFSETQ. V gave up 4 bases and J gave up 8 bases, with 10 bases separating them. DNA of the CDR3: TGCGCCAGCAGCCCGACTGGTGACATTCAGTACTTC. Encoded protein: CASSPTGDIQYF.

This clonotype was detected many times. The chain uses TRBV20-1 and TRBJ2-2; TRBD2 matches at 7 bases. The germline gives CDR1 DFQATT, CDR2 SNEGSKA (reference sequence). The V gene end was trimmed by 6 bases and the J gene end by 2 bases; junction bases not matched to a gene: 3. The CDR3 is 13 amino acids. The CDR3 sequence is CSAGGFNTGELFF. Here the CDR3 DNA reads TGCAGTGCGGGGGGGTTTAACACCGGGGAGCTGTTTTTT.

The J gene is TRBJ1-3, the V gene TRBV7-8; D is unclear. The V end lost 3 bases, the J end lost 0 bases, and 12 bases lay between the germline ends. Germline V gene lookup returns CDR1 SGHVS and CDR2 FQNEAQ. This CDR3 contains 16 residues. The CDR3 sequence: CASSFRTGSSGNTIYF. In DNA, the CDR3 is TGTGCCAGCAGCTTTCGCACGGGGAGCTCTGGAAACACCATATATTTT.

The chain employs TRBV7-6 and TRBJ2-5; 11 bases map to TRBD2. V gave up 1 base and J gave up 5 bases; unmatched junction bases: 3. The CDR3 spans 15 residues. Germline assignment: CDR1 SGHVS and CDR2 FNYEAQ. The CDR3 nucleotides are TGTGCCAGCAGCTTAGGGGCTAGCGGGGGGGAGACCCAGTACTTC. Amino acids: CASSLGASGGETQYF.

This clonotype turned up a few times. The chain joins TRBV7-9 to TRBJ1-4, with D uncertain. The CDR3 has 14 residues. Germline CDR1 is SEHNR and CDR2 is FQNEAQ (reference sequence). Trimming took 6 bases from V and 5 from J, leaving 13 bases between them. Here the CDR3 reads CASSKRALNEKLFF. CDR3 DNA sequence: TGTGCCAGCAGTAAACGGGCTTTGAATGAAAAACTGTTTTTT.

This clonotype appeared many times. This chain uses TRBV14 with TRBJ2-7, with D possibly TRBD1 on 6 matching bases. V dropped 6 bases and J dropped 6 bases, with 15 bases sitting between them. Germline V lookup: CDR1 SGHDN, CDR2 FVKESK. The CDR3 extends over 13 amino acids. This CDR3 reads CASSTDVQGEQYV. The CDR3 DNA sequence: TGTGCCAGCAGTACGGACGTACAGGGCGAGCAGTACGTC.

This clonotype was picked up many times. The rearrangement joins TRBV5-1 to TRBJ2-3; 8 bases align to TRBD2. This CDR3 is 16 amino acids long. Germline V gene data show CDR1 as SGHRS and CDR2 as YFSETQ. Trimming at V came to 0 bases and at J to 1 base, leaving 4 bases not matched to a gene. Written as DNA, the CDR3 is TGCGCCAGCAGCTTGGCTACTAGCGGACGCACAGATACGCAGTATTTT. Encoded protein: CASSLATSGRTDTQYF. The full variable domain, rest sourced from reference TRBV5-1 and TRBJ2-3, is KAGVTQTPRYLIKTRGQQVTLSCSPISGHRSVSWYQQTPGQGLQFLFEYFSETQRNKGNFPGRFSGRQFSNSRSEMNVSTLELGDSALYLCASSLATSGRTDTQYFGPGTRLTVL.

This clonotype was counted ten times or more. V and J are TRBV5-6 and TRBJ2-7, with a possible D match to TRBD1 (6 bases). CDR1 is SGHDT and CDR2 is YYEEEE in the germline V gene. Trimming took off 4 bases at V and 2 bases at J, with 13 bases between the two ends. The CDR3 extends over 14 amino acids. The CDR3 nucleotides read TGTGCCAGCAGCCAACAGGGATCAACCTACGAGCAGTACGTC. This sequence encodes CASSQQGSTYEQYV.

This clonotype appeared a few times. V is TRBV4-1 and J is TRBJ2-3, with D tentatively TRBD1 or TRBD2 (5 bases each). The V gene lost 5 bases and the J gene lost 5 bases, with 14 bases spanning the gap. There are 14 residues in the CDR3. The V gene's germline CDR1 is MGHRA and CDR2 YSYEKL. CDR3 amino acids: CASSSGTNVDTQYF. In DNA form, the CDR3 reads TGCGCCAGCAGCTCCGGGACCAACGTAGATACGCAGTATTTT.

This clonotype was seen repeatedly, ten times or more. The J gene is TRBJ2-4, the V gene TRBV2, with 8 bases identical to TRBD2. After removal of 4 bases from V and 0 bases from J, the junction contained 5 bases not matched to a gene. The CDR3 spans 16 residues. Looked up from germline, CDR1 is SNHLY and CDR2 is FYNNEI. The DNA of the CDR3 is TGTGCCAGCAGTGTAACTAGCGGCCTAGCCAAAAACATTCAGTACTTC. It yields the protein CASSVTSGLAKNIQYF.

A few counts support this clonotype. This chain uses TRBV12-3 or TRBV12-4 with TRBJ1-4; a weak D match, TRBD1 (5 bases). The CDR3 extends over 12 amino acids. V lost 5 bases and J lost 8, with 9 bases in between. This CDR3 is CASSGTREKLFF. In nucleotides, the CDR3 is TGTGCCAGCAGTGGGACGAGAGAAAAACTGTTTTTT.

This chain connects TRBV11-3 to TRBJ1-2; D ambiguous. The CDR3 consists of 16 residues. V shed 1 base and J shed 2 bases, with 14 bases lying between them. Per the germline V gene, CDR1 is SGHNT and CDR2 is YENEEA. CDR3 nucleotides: TGTGCCAGCAGCTTAGTGGGATCACCCCTGAACTATGGCTACACCTTC. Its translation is CASSLVGSPLNYGYTF.

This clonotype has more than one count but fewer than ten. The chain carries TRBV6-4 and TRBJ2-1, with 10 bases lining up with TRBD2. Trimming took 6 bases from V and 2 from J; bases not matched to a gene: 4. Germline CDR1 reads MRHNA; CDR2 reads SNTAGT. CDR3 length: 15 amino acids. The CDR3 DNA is TGTGCCAGCAGAATCCTAGCGGGGGCCTACAATGAGCAGTTCTTC. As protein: CASRILAGAYNEQFF.

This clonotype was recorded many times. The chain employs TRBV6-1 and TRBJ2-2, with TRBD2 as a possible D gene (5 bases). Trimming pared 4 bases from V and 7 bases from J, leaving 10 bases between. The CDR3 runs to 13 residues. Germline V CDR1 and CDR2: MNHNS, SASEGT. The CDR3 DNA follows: TGTGCCAGCAGTGGCCGGGGTTACGGGGAGCTGTTTTTT. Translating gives CASSGRGYGELFF.

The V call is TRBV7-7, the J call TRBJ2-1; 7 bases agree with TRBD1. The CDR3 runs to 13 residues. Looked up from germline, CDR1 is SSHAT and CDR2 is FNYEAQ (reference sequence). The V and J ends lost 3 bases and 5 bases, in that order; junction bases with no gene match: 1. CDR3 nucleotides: TGTGCCAGCAGCTTGGACAGGAACAATGAGCAGTTCTTC. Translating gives CASSLDRNNEQFF. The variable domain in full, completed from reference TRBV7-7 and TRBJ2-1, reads GAGVSQSPRYKVTKRGQDVTLRCDPISSHATLYWYQQALGQGPEFLTYFNYEAQPDKSGLPSDRFSAERPEGSISTLTIQRTEQRDSAMYRCASSLDRNNEQFFGPGTRLTVL.

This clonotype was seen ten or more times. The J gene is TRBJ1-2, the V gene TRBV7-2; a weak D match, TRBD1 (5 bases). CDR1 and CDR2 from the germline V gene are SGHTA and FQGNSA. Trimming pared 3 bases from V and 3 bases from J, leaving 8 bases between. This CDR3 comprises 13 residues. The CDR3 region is CASSFDRDYGYTF. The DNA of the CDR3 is TGTGCCAGCAGCTTCGACAGAGACTATGGCTACACCTTC.

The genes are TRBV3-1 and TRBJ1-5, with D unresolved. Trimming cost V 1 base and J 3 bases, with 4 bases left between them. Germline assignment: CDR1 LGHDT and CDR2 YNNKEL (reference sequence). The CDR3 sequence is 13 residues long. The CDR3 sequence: CASSQAYNQPQHF. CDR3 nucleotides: TGTGCCAGCAGCCAAGCTTACAATCAGCCCCAGCATTTT.

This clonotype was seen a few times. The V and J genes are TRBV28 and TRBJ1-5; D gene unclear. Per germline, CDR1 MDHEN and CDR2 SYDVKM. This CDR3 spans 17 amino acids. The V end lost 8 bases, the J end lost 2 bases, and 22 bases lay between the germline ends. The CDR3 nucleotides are TGTGCCAGCGACCTAAAAAAGTGGGGAAGCGGCAATCAGCCCCAGCATTTT. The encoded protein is CASDLKKWGSGNQPQHF.

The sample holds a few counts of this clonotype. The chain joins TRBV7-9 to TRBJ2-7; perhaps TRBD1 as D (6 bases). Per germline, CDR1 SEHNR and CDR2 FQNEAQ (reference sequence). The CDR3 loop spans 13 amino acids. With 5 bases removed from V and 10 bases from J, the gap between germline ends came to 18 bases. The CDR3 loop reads CASSAGTSTLQYF. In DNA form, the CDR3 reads TGTGCCAGCAGCGCCGGGACATCCACTCTCCAGTACTTC.